The 3 T cell receptor beta chains presented below share a single source sample, sequenced in a study of blood T cell repertoires in COVID-19. The protocol was immunoSEQ multiplex PCR, while the TCRdb copy is restricted to in-frame clones and leaves out a portion. The sample has about 130,000 clones, 87% seen once. Sample: peripheral blood. The source of these receptors is a man aged 50-60 years with active COVID-19.

V usage is TRBV5-6 and J usage is TRBJ1-2, with D unclear. The CDR3 has 14 residues. With 0 bases removed from V and 0 bases from J, the gap between germline ends came to 6 bases. Germline CDR1 SGHDT, CDR2 YYEEEE. The CDR3 DNA sequence: TGTGCCAGCAGCTTGGCGTTCTCTAACTATGGCTACACCTTC. It translates to CASSLAFSNYGYTF.

V and J are TRBV6-5 and TRBJ1-5; the match to TRBD1 covers 9 bases. V lost 6 bases, J lost 9 bases, and 9 bases stayed unmatched. Germline CDR1 and CDR2: MNHEY and SVGAGI. The CDR3 has 14 amino acids. CDR3 sequence reads: CASRATGGARPQHF. The CDR3 coding sequence is TGTGCCAGCAGGGCCACAGGGGGCGCGCGGCCCCAGCATTTT.

This chain connects TRBV9 to TRBJ1-1; D perhaps matches TRBD1 (5 bases). This CDR3 spans 16 amino acids. The germline V gene has CDR1 SGDLS and CDR2 YYNGEE. V lost 4 bases, J lost 0 bases, and 16 bases lay in between. CDR3 loop: CASSPFIRGMNTEAFF. For the CDR3, the DNA is TGTGCCAGCAGCCCTTTTATTAGGGGTATGAACACTGAAGCTTTCTTT.